The 7 T cell receptor beta chains listed next were all sequenced from one sample in a study of shared clonotypes between healthy human individuals. The data were produced by immunoSEQ multiplex PCR, yet TCRdb's version contains in-frame clones alone and is incomplete. The table lists over 2 million clones, roughly 96% of them singletons. Material for sequencing was naive CD4+ T cells sorted from blood. The subset was: CD45RA+ positively selected. The receptors derive from a man aged 18 to 29 in good health.

The chain uses TRBV7-9 and TRBJ1-2; D ambiguous. The V gene's germline CDR1 is SEHNR and CDR2 FQNEAQ (reference sequence). The CDR3 runs to 13 residues. The V gene lost 2 bases and the J gene lost 8 bases, with 12 bases spanning the gap. CDR3 sequence: CASSLLAPGGYTF. DNA for the CDR3: TGTGCCAGCAGCTTATTGGCCCCTGGGGGCTACACCTTC.

A remark on this clone: This same CDR3 is encoded by further DNA sequences in the sample. The chain combines TRBV30 with TRBJ1-6; D is uncertain. This CDR3 has 11 residues. Per germline, CDR1 GTSNPN and CDR2 SVGIG (reference sequence). Trimming removed 1 base at V and 10 bases at J, with 5 bases between. This chain's CDR3 is CAWSGPSPLHF. CDR3 coding DNA: TGTGCCTGGAGTGGACCCTCACCCCTCCACTTT.

The chain links TRBV7-2 to TRBJ1-5; D is unresolved. CDR1 is SGHTA and CDR2 is FQGNSA in the germline V gene. The germline V and J ends were trimmed by 0 bases and 1 base, with 7 bases remaining between them. The CDR3 is 15 amino acids. CDR3 in DNA: TGTGCCAGCAGCTTAGCGGACGGAAGCAATCAGCCCCAGCATTTT. Its protein is CASSLADGSNQPQHF.

The V call is TRBV2, the J call TRBJ1-2; 9 nucleotides match TRBD1. The junction had 9 bases not matched to a gene; V was cut back by 5 bases and J by 5 bases. Germline CDR1 and CDR2: SNHLY and FYNNEI. This CDR3 has 15 amino acids. The CDR3 loop reads CASSMHGQGKYGYTF. CDR3 coding DNA: TGTGCCAGCAGTATGCACGGACAGGGGAAATATGGCTACACCTTC.

The genes are TRBV11-2 and TRBJ2-7; tentative D call: TRBD2 (6 bases). The CDR3 runs 15 residues. In germline, CDR1 is SGHAT, CDR2 FQNNGV. V was clipped by 3 bases and J by 0 bases, with 12 bases between them. For the CDR3, the DNA is TGTGCCAGCAGCTTGCCCCTGGGGGGCTCCTACGAGCAGTACTTC. Its translation is CASSLPLGGSYEQYF.

This chain links TRBV13 with TRBJ2-3, with 8 bases matching TRBD2. V was pared by 3 bases and J by 4 bases, with 9 bases of the junction left unmatched. The length of the CDR3 is 16 residues. CDR1 PRHDT and CDR2 FYEKMQ come from the germline V gene (reference sequence). CDR3 DNA: TGTGCCAGCAGCTTGGAGGGACTAGTGGTTTCAGATACGCAGTATTTT. It translates to CASSLEGLVVSDTQYF. Complete variable domain (other parts from reference TRBV13 and TRBJ2-3): AAGVIQSPRHLIKEKRETATLKCYPIPRHDTVYWYQQGPGQDPQFLISFYEKMQSDKGSIPDRFSAQQFSDYHSELNMSSLELGDSALYFCASSLEGLVVSDTQYFGPGTRLTVL.

The V call is TRBV30, the J call TRBJ1-4; D uncertain. This CDR3 is 16 amino acids long. The V gene's germline CDR1 is GTSNPN and CDR2 SVGIG (reference sequence). The V end lost 2 bases, the J end lost 0 bases, and 13 bases lay between the germline ends. CDR3 sequence: CAWSLLAGATNEKLFF. The CDR3 DNA follows: TGTGCCTGGAGTCTCCTGGCGGGAGCAACTAATGAAAAACTGTTTTTT.